This TCR beta chain was found in a study of cytomegalovirus exposure and HLA in healthy donors. Study-level results: Under in vitro conditions, a few CMV-associated chains were confirmed as specific for CMV antigens. The study had only CMV serostatus as immune exposure information. Sequencing likely generated an artifact that appeared as a cluster of highly shared sequence variants. Analysis was carried out at a later point, and it linked a missense DCLRE1C variant to TCR beta V- and J-gene trimming.

In the case of this clone: Antigen: not known.

60 Vbeta and 13 Jbeta primers were used in PCR. This table comes from immunoSEQ multiplex PCR, and its TCRdb copy is limited to in-frame clones, with some not included. The sample shows fewer than 120,000 clones, over 60% of them seen only once. CDR3 size: 15 residues. V lost 2 bases, J lost 10 bases, and 18 bases lay in between. Germline V gene sequence: CDR1 MNHNY, CDR2 SVGAGI (reference sequence). This chain uses TRBV6-6 with TRBJ2-1; possibly TRBD2 for D (6 bases). The sequenced sample consisted of PBMCs. This receptor was taken from a woman in her sixties in good health and CMV-seropositive. CDR3 DNA sequence: TGTGCCAGCAGTTACGGTGGGACTGGGGGGATGGAGCAGTTCTTC. Protein: CASSYGGTGGMEQFF.